The clone carrying this TCR beta chain has a handful of counts. Repertoires were generated with immunoSEQ multiplex PCR, while TCRdb's copy carries only in-frame clones and drops some. The sample has some 250,000 clones; over 70% are singletons. This sample is drawn from a study of control samples from healthy donors and cancer patients. This CDR3 is 12 amino acids long. Germline lookup yields CDR1 SGHDT and CDR2 YYEEEE. V lost 10 bases and J lost 9, with 17 bases in between. The chain joins TRBV5-6 to TRBJ2-1, with D possibly being TRBD2 (7 bases). This clonotype originated in a woman aged 60-70 years with lung cancer. The specimen was PBMCs. The CDR3 coding sequence is TGTGCCGCCGAGGGGGAGGGCGGTGAGCAGTTCTTC. Encoded protein: CAAEGEGGEQFF.